A selection of T cell receptor beta chains follows, all from one sample in a study of cytomegalovirus exposure and HLA in healthy donors. This table comes from immunoSEQ multiplex PCR, and its TCRdb copy is limited to in-frame clones, with some not included. In all, the sample yields 150,000 to 200,000 clones. The sample taken for sequencing was PBMCs. The receptors stem from a boy between 5 and 17 years old in good health and CMV-seronegative. The CDR3 runs from the conserved cysteine through the conserved F or W. The D gene is left open where the match is weak.

V gene: TRBV11-3
CDR3 length: 15
D gene: TRBD2
J gene: TRBJ2-1
CDR3 protein: CASSLDGGAGNEQFF
CDR3 DNA: TGTGCCAGCAGCTTAGACGGGGGGGCGGGAAATGAGCAGTTCTTC

V gene: TRBV7-9
CDR3 length: 16
D gene: TRBD1
J gene: TRBJ2-1
CDR3 protein: CASSLVDRGSYNEQFF
CDR3 DNA: TGTGCCAGCAGCTTAGTTGACAGGGGGTCCTACAATGAGCAGTTCTTC

V gene: TRBV7-8
CDR3 length: 14
D gene: NA
J gene: TRBJ1-1
CDR3 protein: CASSPQPGMGKAFF
CDR3 DNA: TGTGCCAGCAGCCCCCAGCCGGGAATGGGGAAAGCTTTCTTT

V gene: TRBV4-1
CDR3 length: 15
D gene: NA
J gene: TRBJ1-5
CDR3 protein: CASSQGQGYNQPQHF
CDR3 DNA: TGCGCCAGCAGCCAAGGGCAGGGGTACAATCAGCCCCAGCATTTT

V gene: TRBV2
CDR3 length: 14
D gene: NA
J gene: TRBJ2-7
CDR3 protein: CASTGDGNYYEQYF
CDR3 DNA: TGTGCCAGCACGGGAGACGGAAATTACTACGAGCAGTACTTC

V gene: TRBV6-1
CDR3 length: 15
D gene: NA
J gene: TRBJ1-3
CDR3 protein: CASSEYGTSGNTIYF
CDR3 DNA: TGTGCCAGCAGTGAATACGGTACCTCTGGAAACACCATATATTTT

V gene: TRBV5-6
CDR3 length: 18
D gene: NA
J gene: TRBJ2-2
CDR3 protein: CASSLGSGLLLGTRELFF
CDR3 DNA: TGTGCCAGCAGCTTGGGTAGCGGCCTTTTGTTAGGCACCAGGGAGCTGTTTTTT

V gene: TRBV30
CDR3 length: 16
D gene: TRBD2
J gene: TRBJ2-3
CDR3 protein: CAWSVRLASKTDTQYF
CDR3 DNA: TGTGCCTGGAGTGTGCGACTAGCGTCTAAGACAGATACGCAGTATTTT

V gene: TRBV28
CDR3 length: 16
D gene: NA
J gene: TRBJ2-7
CDR3 protein: CASSLGGARSSYEQYF
CDR3 DNA: TGTGCCAGCAGTTTAGGGGGGGCCCGGAGCTCCTACGAGCAGTACTTC

V gene: TRBV6-5
CDR3 length: 15
D gene: TRBD1
J gene: TRBJ1-5
CDR3 protein: CARTRQGDGNQPQHF
CDR3 DNA: TGTGCCAGAACACGCCAGGGGGATGGAAATCAGCCCCAGCATTTT

V gene: TRBV7-2
CDR3 length: 11
D gene: NA
J gene: TRBJ2-1
CDR3 protein: CASSSFYEQFF
CDR3 DNA: TGTGCCAGCAGCTCCTTCTATGAGCAGTTCTTC

V gene: TRBV6-6
CDR3 length: 15
D gene: TRBD1
J gene: TRBJ1-5
CDR3 protein: CASSDTGGGNQPQHF
CDR3 DNA: TGTGCCAGCAGCGATACAGGGGGCGGGAATCAGCCCCAGCATTTT

V gene: TRBV30
CDR3 length: 13
D gene: NA
J gene: TRBJ2-1
CDR3 protein: CAHRRGSYNEQFF
CDR3 DNA: TGTGCCCATAGAAGAGGCTCCTACAATGAGCAGTTCTTC

V gene: TRBV30
CDR3 length: 14
D gene: TRBD1
J gene: TRBJ1-6
CDR3 protein: CASRVGRGNSPLHF
CDR3 DNA: TGTGCCTCCCGGGTAGGCAGGGGGAATTCACCCCTCCACTTT

V gene: TRBV19
CDR3 length: 15
D gene: TRBD1
J gene: TRBJ2-2
CDR3 protein: CASTAQGAGTGELFF
CDR3 DNA: TGTGCCAGTACCGCTCAGGGGGCCGGAACCGGGGAGCTGTTTTTT

V gene: TRBV30
CDR3 length: 14
D gene: TRBD2
J gene: TRBJ2-5
CDR3 protein: CAWVLAGGQETQYF
CDR3 DNA: TGTGCCTGGGTACTAGCGGGGGGACAAGAGACCCAGTACTTC

V gene: TRBV6-1
CDR3 length: 14
D gene: NA
J gene: TRBJ2-3
CDR3 protein: CASSEVGGRATQYF
CDR3 DNA: TGTGCCAGCAGTGAAGTCGGGGGGCGGGCTACGCAGTATTTT

V gene: TRBV11-2
CDR3 length: 16
D gene: NA
J gene: TRBJ2-5
CDR3 protein: CASSLGSRTAQETQYF
CDR3 DNA: TGTGCCAGCAGCTTAGGGTCAAGGACTGCGCAAGAGACCCAGTACTTC